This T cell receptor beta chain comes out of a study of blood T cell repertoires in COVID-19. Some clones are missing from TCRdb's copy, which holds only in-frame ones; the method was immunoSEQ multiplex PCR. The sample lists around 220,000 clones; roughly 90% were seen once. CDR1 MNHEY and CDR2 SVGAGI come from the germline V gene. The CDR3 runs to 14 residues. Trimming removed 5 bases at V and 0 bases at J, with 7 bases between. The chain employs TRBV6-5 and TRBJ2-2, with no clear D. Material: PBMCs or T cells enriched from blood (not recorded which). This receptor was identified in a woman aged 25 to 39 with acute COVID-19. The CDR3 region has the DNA TGTGCCAGCAGTCCCCTATCGAACACCGGGGAGCTGTTTTTT. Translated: CASSPLSNTGELFF.